Listed below are T cell receptor beta chains from one sample, sequenced in a study of CD8+CD57+ T cells in acquired aplastic anemia. TCRdb independently ran MiXCR on the reads; one entry per CDR3 protein. Seen here are hundreds of thousands of distinct CDR3 sequences, around three fifths observed once, and the top ten hold 1% to 1.5%. Sequenced sample: sorted CD4+, CD8+, or CD8+CD57+ T cells (not recorded which) from PBMCs. All receptors derive from a human donor with aplastic anemia. Each CDR3 is given with its conserved first and last residue. A D gene is named only where the DNA matches it firmly. Some rows have no size entry. The others give once, few or many, or a class for an expanded clone.

clone_size: many; v_call: TRBV20-1; d_call: -; j_call: TRBJ1-6; cdr3_nt: TGCAGTGCTGTCAGAGACGCAAATTCACCCCTCCACTTT; cdr3_aa: CSAVRDANSPLHF
clone_size: -; v_call: TRBV19; d_call: TRBD1; j_call: TRBJ1-2; cdr3_nt: TGTGCCAGTAGTCCCAGACAGGGGACTTACTATGGCTACACCTTC; cdr3_aa: CASSPRQGTYYGYTF
clone_size: many; v_call: TRBV12-3/TRBV12-4; d_call: -; j_call: TRBJ1-1; cdr3_nt: TGTGCCAGCAGTTCAAGGGGCAGAGCTGAAGCTTTCTTT; cdr3_aa: CASSSRGRAEAFF
clone_size: -; v_call: TRBV6-5; d_call: TRBD1; j_call: TRBJ2-7; cdr3_nt: TGTGCCAGCAGTCGTACCGGGACAGGGTATCTTTTTTACGAGCAGTACTTC; cdr3_aa: CASSRTGTGYLFYEQYF
clone_size: -; v_call: TRBV7-7; d_call: -; j_call: TRBJ1-2; cdr3_nt: TGTGCTAGCAGCTTAGCGGATTTGGCAGGGTACGGCTACACCTTC; cdr3_aa: CASSLADLAGYGYTF
clone_size: -; v_call: TRBV9; d_call: -; j_call: TRBJ2-6; cdr3_nt: TGTGCCAGCAGCGGAAGAGGGCAGGCGGGGGCCAACGTCCTGACTTTC; cdr3_aa: CASSGRGQAGANVLTF
clone_size: -; v_call: TRBV7-2; d_call: TRBD1; j_call: TRBJ1-3; cdr3_nt: TGTGCCAGCAGCTCCAGACAGGGGATGCCTGGAAACACCATATATTTT; cdr3_aa: CASSSRQGMPGNTIYF
clone_size: once; v_call: TRBV7-6; d_call: -; j_call: TRBJ2-7; cdr3_nt: TGTGCCAGCAGCTTGGCAGGGCCCTCCTACGAGCAGTACTTC; cdr3_aa: CASSLAGPSYEQYF
clone_size: -; v_call: TRBV20-1; d_call: -; j_call: TRBJ1-5; cdr3_nt: TGCAGTGCTGTGTTGGGGGGGATTAGCAATCAGCCCCAGCATTTT; cdr3_aa: CSAVLGGISNQPQHF
clone_size: -; v_call: TRBV7-4; d_call: -; j_call: TRBJ2-7; cdr3_nt: TGTGCCAGCAGTTCTAACCGGCCGCCGTACGAGCAGTACTTC; cdr3_aa: CASSSNRPPYEQYF
clone_size: once; v_call: TRBV29-1; d_call: -; j_call: TRBJ2-1; cdr3_nt: TGCAGTGCCTCGTCTCGCGGGAATGAGCAGTTCTTC; cdr3_aa: CSASSRGNEQFF
clone_size: -; v_call: TRBV7-9; d_call: TRBD1; j_call: TRBJ1-5; cdr3_nt: TGTGCCAGCAGCTTAGTTGGACAGGGCCAGCCCCAGCATTTT; cdr3_aa: CASSLVGQGQPQHF
clone_size: many; v_call: TRBV7-9; d_call: -; j_call: TRBJ2-4; cdr3_nt: TGTGCCAGCAGCTTAGATCCGGGGGCATCCAAAAACATTCAGTACTTC; cdr3_aa: CASSLDPGASKNIQYF
clone_size: few; v_call: TRBV15; d_call: -; j_call: TRBJ1-2; cdr3_nt: TGTGCCACCAGCAGAGATTTGGCACAGGGTGGCTATGGCTACACCTTC; cdr3_aa: CATSRDLAQGGYGYTF
clone_size: many; v_call: TRBV6-5; d_call: -; j_call: TRBJ1-1; cdr3_nt: TGTGCCAGCAGTGACAGGCTTACTGAAGCTTTCTTT; cdr3_aa: CASSDRLTEAFF
clone_size: many; v_call: TRBV5-1; d_call: -; j_call: TRBJ1-1; cdr3_nt: TGCGCCAGCAGCCCACAGGGTCCCACTGAAGCTTTCTTT; cdr3_aa: CASSPQGPTEAFF
clone_size: -; v_call: TRBV4-2; d_call: TRBD2; j_call: TRBJ2-1; cdr3_nt: TGTGCCAGCAGCCAAGAAGCGGGGGGGCCAAATGAGCAGTTCTTC; cdr3_aa: CASSQEAGGPNEQFF
clone_size: few; v_call: TRBV24-1; d_call: -; j_call: TRBJ2-7; cdr3_nt: TGTGCCACCAGTGCCGGAGGACCCTACGAGCAGTACTTC; cdr3_aa: CATSAGGPYEQYF
clone_size: -; v_call: TRBV5-1; d_call: TRBD2; j_call: TRBJ2-3; cdr3_nt: TGCGCCAGCAGATTGACTAGCGGCACAGATACGCAGTATTTT; cdr3_aa: CASRLTSGTDTQYF
clone_size: many; v_call: TRBV9; d_call: -; j_call: TRBJ2-1; cdr3_nt: TGTGCCAGCAGCGGGGGCCCAGGGATTTACAATGAGCAGTTCTTC; cdr3_aa: CASSGGPGIYNEQFF
clone_size: -; v_call: TRBV19; d_call: -; j_call: TRBJ1-3; cdr3_nt: TGTGCCAGTAGTAATCCGGGGTCCGGAAACACCATATATTTT; cdr3_aa: CASSNPGSGNTIYF
clone_size: -; v_call: TRBV5-1; d_call: -; j_call: TRBJ2-2; cdr3_nt: TGCGCCAGCAGCTTGGCGCAGGGGCCCAGCACCGGGGAGCTGTTTTTT; cdr3_aa: CASSLAQGPSTGELFF
clone_size: many; v_call: TRBV7-9; d_call: -; j_call: TRBJ1-5; cdr3_nt: TGTGCCAGCAGCCCCTCCAACAGCAATCAGCCCCAGCATTTT; cdr3_aa: CASSPSNSNQPQHF
clone_size: -; v_call: TRBV29-1; d_call: -; j_call: TRBJ2-7; cdr3_nt: TGCAGCGCGTGGAAGGCAGGGGAGCAGTACTTC; cdr3_aa: CSAWKAGEQYF
clone_size: -; v_call: TRBV20-1; d_call: -; j_call: TRBJ1-2; cdr3_nt: TGCAGTGCTCCCCCCGGGTATGGCTACACCTTC; cdr3_aa: CSAPPGYGYTF
clone_size: -; v_call: TRBV12-3/TRBV12-4; d_call: -; j_call: TRBJ1-6; cdr3_nt: TGTGCCAGCGGTACGCGGAGAAGGGGGAACAATTCACCCCTCCACTTT; cdr3_aa: CASGTRRRGNNSPLHF
clone_size: once; v_call: TRBV19; d_call: TRBD1; j_call: TRBJ1-2; cdr3_nt: TGTGCCAGTAGTAAGAGGGACAGGGTGATGGGCTACACCTTC; cdr3_aa: CASSKRDRVMGYTF
clone_size: -; v_call: TRBV7-3; d_call: TRBD1; j_call: TRBJ2-1; cdr3_nt: TGTGCCAGCAGCCAAGAAATAATACAGGGGGCGCGGGGTGAGCAGTTCTTC; cdr3_aa: CASSQEIIQGARGEQFF
clone_size: -; v_call: TRBV7-9; d_call: -; j_call: TRBJ2-7; cdr3_nt: TGTGCCAGCAGCTCGACTCGCCTGTCCTACGAGCAGTACTTC; cdr3_aa: CASSSTRLSYEQYF
clone_size: few; v_call: TRBV24-1; d_call: TRBD1; j_call: TRBJ2-1; cdr3_nt: TGTGCCACCAGTGCCCCTCCGGGACAGGGTAGGACTGAGCAGTTCTTC; cdr3_aa: CATSAPPGQGRTEQFF
clone_size: -; v_call: TRBV2; d_call: -; j_call: TRBJ1-4; cdr3_nt: TGTGCCAGCAGTGAGACGGTCTATAATGAAAAACTGTTTTTT; cdr3_aa: CASSETVYNEKLFF
clone_size: -; v_call: TRBV20-1; d_call: TRBD1; j_call: TRBJ1-6; cdr3_nt: TGCAGTGCCAGCACTACAGGGGGTGTTGGTGGACCCCTCCACTTT; cdr3_aa: CSASTTGGVGGPLHF
clone_size: once; v_call: TRBV29-1; d_call: -; j_call: TRBJ1-1; cdr3_nt: TGCAGCTTAACTGGGCCGAACACTGAAGCTTTCTTT; cdr3_aa: CSLTGPNTEAFF